This T cell receptor (beta chain) was recovered during a study of glioma-infiltrating T cells. About the research overall: Presurgical dexamethasone in glioma patients lasted six or fewer days. Study observations and caveats: Above-expected tissue-blood divergence occurred in all gliomas, most in low-grade ones.

The V gene's germline CDR1 is MNHEY and CDR2 SVGAGI. The CDR3 extends over 17 amino acids. J gave up 2 bases and V 2 bases, and 7 bases lay outside the gene matches. Amplification of TCR alpha and beta CDR3 regions from RNA used iRepertoire nested multiplex PCR. TCRdb reprocessed the multiplex PCR reads via MiXCR and lists one record per CDR3 protein. Of approximately 400,000 distinct CDR3 sequences listed, approximately 42% are singletons. This clonotype was counted a few times. Its matching antigen is unknown. Specimen: glioma tissue, nonneoplastic brain tissue, or PBMCs (not recorded which). V usage is TRBV6-5 and J usage is TRBJ2-4; 9 nucleotides match TRBD1. The TCR sequence derives from a human donor with low-grade glioma or glioblastoma, undergoing nonglioma brain surgery, or in good health (not recorded which). The CDR3 nucleotides read TGTGCCAGCAGTTACGGACCGGGACAGGGAACCAAAAACATTCAGTACTTC. Its translation: CASSYGPGQGTKNIQYF.